This paragraph reports one T cell receptor (beta chain). Survey-level TCR beta sequencing used the immunoSEQ assay. TCRdb's copy holds only in-frame clones and misses some; the assay was immunoSEQ multiplex PCR. The table lists some 70,000 clones, around 93% of them singletons. CDR1 and CDR2 (germline): SQVTM, ANQGSEA. The CDR3 contains 13 residues. V was pared by 3 bases and J by 3 bases, with 1 base of the junction left unmatched. The source material was PBMCs. The genes are TRBV29-1 and TRBJ2-7; 11 nucleotides line up with TRBD1. The TCR was taken from a middle-aged man with rheumatoid arthritis. The CDR3 is CSVEDRGLYEQYF. DNA for the CDR3: TGCAGCGTTGAGGACAGGGGGCTCTACGAGCAGTACTTC.